This T cell receptor (beta chain) is drawn from a study of neurological immune-mediated disorders. This CDR3 has 20 amino acids. Germline CDR1 MNHEY, CDR2 SMNVEV (reference sequence). V gave up 1 base and J gave up 1 base; unmatched junction bases: 16. This clonotype has ten or more counts. TCRdb reprocessed the 5' RACE reads with MiXCR, giving one entry per CDR3 protein. Among about 120,000 distinct CDR3 sequences listed, more than 2.5% were seen once. This sequence was found in a woman younger than 45 with multiple sclerosis. The chain is built from TRBV27 and TRBJ2-7, with TRBD1 matching 10 bases. Material: PBMCs. CDR3 protein: CASSLYAIGTGVTRSYEQYF. The CDR3, as DNA: TGTGCCAGCAGTTTATATGCGATCGGGACAGGGGTTACTAGGTCCTACGAGCAGTACTTC.